This TCR beta chain was sequenced in a study of CD8 T cells in Susac syndrome. The CDR3 runs to 15 residues. CDR1 is SGHNT and CDR2 is YYREEE in the germline V gene (reference sequence). V gave up 4 bases and J gave up 4 bases; unmatched junction bases: 5. TEMRA cells were FACS-enriched, and CD8+ and CD4+ T cells were isolated negatively. After extraction with the RNeasy kit, roughly 0.5 to 1 ug of the RNA was reverse transcribed using random hexamers. TCRdb itself ran the immunoSEQ multiplex PCR reads through MiXCR, one entry per CDR3 protein. The top ten hold around 0.14% of the sample, which has hundreds of thousands of distinct CDR3 sequences, about 93% seen once.

This TCR was recovered from a human donor with multiple sclerosis. The sequenced sample was CD8+ T cells from PBMCs. This chain links TRBV5-4 with TRBJ2-3; 11 bases match TRBD2. The CDR3 DNA reads as TGTGCCAGCAGCCAGGGACTAGCGGCTGCAGATACGCAGTATTTT. It translates to CASSQGLAAADTQYF.